These T cell receptor beta chains were read from a single sample in a study of T cells of healthy individuals. Using its own MiXCR run on the 5' RACE reads, TCRdb lists one record per CDR3 protein. In the table there are 60,000 to 80,000 distinct CDR3 sequences, about 16% of which are singletons. Receptor source: a human donor in good health. The CDR3 runs from the conserved cysteine through the conserved F or W. Each record gives: V gene, J gene, CDR3 protein.

TRBV28,TRBJ1-1,CASSSHAGADTEAFF
TRBV30,TRBJ1-1,CAWGRQEATEAFF
TRBV5-5,TRBJ2-3,CASSFKPPGVSTDTQYF
TRBV6-1,TRBJ2-3,CASRIQGATDTQYF
TRBV30,TRBJ2-7,CAATSARAGEQYF
TRBV20-1,TRBJ2-1,CSATRDPAPYNEQFF
TRBV29-1,TRBJ2-7,CSVKHLTTRNSYEQYF
TRBV9,TRBJ2-1,CASSDLGDSAYNEQFF
TRBV11-3,TRBJ2-1,CASSLAAGGENEQFF
TRBV4-2,TRBJ1-5,CASSLRQGDDQPQHF
TRBV29-1,TRBJ2-6,CSVEEGGSGANVLTF
TRBV12-3/TRBV12-4,TRBJ1-5,CASSWVGDSNQPQHF
TRBV3-1,TRBJ1-3,CASSQDSRGNGNTIYF
TRBV20-1,TRBJ1-1,CSARATPVTEAFF
TRBV7-2,TRBJ2-5,CASSFNSGGAGGETQYF
TRBV5-1,TRBJ1-2,CASSLRDRGNYGYTF
TRBV29-1,TRBJ2-7,CSVELSGGSDYEQYF
TRBV7-9,TRBJ2-5,CASSFGTQIQETQYF
TRBV7-9,TRBJ1-1,CATSGYTEAFF
TRBV5-4,TRBJ1-2,CASSLGMTGTF
TRBV27,TRBJ2-7,CASSLTSGTTYEQYF
TRBV10-3,TRBJ2-7,CATGTGNAYEQYF
TRBV6-1,TRBJ2-5,CASSERGGPLSSTQYF
TRBV7-8,TRBJ2-5,CASSLAGLGNLVETQYF
TRBV19,TRBJ2-7,CASKWRPGDGAYEQYF
TRBV6-6,TRBJ2-7,CASSPSGSDYEQYF
TRBV27,TRBJ2-3,CASSPGVWSTDTQYF
TRBV18,TRBJ2-1,CASSLRGNSYNEQFF
TRBV27,TRBJ2-1,CASSFGSGGSYNEQFF
TRBV4-1,TRBJ2-4,CASSRGQSSLVKNIQYF
TRBV5-5,TRBJ1-2,CASSVDVGQGTFDGYTF
TRBV12-3/TRBV12-4,TRBJ2-7,CASSWSRFYEQYF
TRBV7-9,TRBJ2-1,CASRGGSSYNEQFF
TRBV5-4,TRBJ2-7,CASSLSLVAGGPSYEQYF
TRBV5-1,TRBJ1-1,CASSLRGQGALGTEAFF
TRBV3-1,TRBJ1-1,CASSQDRDPEAFF
TRBV29-1,TRBJ1-2,CSADRGQGDYGYTF
TRBV7-6,TRBJ2-5,CASSQRQGATETQYF
TRBV7-3,TRBJ2-1,CASTLGPADEQFF
TRBV12-3/TRBV12-4,TRBJ2-3,CASSLNTGTDTQYF
TRBV2,TRBJ2-1,CASSRLAGPSAQFF
TRBV29-1,TRBJ1-1,CSVERQANAEAFF